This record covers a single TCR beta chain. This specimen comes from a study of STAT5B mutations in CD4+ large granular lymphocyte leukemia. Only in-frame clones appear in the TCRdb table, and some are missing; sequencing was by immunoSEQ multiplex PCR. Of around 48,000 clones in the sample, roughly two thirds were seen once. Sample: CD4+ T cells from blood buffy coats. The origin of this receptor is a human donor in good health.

The CDR3 here is CASSLGLVHGYTF. DNA for the CDR3: TGTGCCAGCAGCCTTGGTCTTGTCCATGGCTACACCTTC. This sequence joins TRBV7-9 and TRBJ1-2; D is undetermined. There are 13 residues in the CDR3. Trimming stripped 5 bases from V and 6 bases from J, with 13 bases between. Germline CDR1 reads SEHNR; CDR2 reads FQNEAQ (reference sequence).